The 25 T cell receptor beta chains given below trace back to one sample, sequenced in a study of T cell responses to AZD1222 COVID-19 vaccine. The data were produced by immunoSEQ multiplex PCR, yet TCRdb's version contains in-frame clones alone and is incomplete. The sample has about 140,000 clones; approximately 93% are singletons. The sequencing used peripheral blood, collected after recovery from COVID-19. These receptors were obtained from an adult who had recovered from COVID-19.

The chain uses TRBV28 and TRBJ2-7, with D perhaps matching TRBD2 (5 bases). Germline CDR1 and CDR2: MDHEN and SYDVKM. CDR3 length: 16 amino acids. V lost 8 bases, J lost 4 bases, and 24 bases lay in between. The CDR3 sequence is CASGSYGDRPLYEQYF. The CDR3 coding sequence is TGTGCCAGCGGCTCCTACGGGGATCGGCCCCTTTACGAGCAGTACTTC.

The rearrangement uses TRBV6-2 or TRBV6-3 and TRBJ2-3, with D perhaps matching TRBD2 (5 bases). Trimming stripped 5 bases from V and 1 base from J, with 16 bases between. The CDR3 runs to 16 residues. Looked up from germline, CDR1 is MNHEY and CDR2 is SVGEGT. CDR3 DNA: TGTGCCAGCAGTCAAATACCCTCCGGGGGCACAGATACGCAGTATTTT. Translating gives CASSQIPSGGTDTQYF.

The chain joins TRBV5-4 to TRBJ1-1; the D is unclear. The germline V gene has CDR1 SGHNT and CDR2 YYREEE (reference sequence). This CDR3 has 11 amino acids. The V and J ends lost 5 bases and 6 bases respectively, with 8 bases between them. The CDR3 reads CASRLGAEAFF. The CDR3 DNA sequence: TGTGCCAGCAGACTAGGCGCTGAAGCTTTCTTT.

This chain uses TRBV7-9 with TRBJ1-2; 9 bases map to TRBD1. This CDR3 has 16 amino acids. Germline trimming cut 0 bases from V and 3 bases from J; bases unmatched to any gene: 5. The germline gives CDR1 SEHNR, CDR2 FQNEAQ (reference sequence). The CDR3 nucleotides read TGTGCCAGCAGCTTAGCGACAGGGGGTTTGGACTATGGCTACACCTTC. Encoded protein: CASSLATGGLDYGYTF.

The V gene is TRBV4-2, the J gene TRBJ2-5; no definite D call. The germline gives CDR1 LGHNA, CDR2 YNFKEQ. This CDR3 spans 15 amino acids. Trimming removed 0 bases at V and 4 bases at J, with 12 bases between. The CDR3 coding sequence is TGTGCCAGCAGCCAAGATCTCGAGCCCACAGAGACCCAGTACTTC. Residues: CASSQDLEPTETQYF.

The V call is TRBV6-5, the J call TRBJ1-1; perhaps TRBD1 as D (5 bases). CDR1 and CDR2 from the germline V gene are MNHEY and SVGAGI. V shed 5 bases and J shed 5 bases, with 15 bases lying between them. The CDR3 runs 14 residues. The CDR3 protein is CASSPRGRGTEAFF. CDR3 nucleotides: TGTGCCAGCAGTCCCCGGGGCCGGGGGACTGAAGCTTTCTTT.

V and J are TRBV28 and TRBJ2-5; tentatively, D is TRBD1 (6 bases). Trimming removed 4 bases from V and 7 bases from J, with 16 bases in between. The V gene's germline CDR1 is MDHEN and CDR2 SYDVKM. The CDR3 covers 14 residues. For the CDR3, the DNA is TGTGCCAGCAGTTCAGGGGAGCCCATTGGGACCCAGTACTTC. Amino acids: CASSSGEPIGTQYF. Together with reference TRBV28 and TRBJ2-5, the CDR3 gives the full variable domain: DVKVTQSSRYLVKRTGEKVFLECVQDMDHENMFWYRQDPGLGLRLIYFSYDVKMKEKGDIPEGYSVSREKKERFSLILESASTNQTSMYLCASSSGEPIGTQYFGPGTRLLVL.

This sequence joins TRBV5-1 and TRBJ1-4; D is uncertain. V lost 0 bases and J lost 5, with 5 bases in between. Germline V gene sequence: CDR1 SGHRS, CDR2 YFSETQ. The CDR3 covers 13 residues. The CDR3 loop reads CASSLAVNEKLFF. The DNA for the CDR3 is TGCGCCAGCAGCTTGGCCGTAAATGAAAAACTGTTTTTT.

CDR3 DNA sequence: TGCGCCAGCAGCCTGGGGTCAAACACTGAAGCTTTCTTT. Its protein product is CASSLGSNTEAFF. The rearrangement joins TRBV4-1 to TRBJ1-1; D ambiguous. The V gene's germline CDR1 is MGHRA and CDR2 YSYEKL. Trimming took off 4 bases at V and 2 bases at J, with 8 bases between the two ends. The CDR3 length is 13 residues.

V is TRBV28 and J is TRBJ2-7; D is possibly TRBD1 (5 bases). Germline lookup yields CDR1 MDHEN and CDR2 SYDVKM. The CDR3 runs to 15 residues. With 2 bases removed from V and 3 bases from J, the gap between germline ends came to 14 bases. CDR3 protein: CASSLTGPTLYEQYF. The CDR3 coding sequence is TGTGCCAGCAGTTTAACAGGCCCGACTCTCTACGAGCAGTACTTC.

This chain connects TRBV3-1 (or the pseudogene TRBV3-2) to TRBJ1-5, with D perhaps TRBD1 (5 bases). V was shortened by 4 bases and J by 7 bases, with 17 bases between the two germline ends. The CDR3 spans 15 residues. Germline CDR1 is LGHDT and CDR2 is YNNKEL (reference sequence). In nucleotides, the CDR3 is TGTGCCAGCAGCCCCAGGGAGGGGCACGGGCAGCCCCAGCATTTT. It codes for CASSPREGHGQPQHF.

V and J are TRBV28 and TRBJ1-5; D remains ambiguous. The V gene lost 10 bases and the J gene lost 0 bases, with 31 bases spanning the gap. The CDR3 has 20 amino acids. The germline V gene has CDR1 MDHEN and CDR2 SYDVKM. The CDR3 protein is CATKRWERKATVNSNQPQHF. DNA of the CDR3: TGTGCCACTAAGAGGTGGGAGAGGAAGGCCACAGTCAATAGCAATCAGCCCCAGCATTTT.

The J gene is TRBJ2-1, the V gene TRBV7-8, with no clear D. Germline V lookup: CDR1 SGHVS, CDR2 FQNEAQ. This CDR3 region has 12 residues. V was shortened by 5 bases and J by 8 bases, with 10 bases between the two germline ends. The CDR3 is CASSEQFDEQFF. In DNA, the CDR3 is TGTGCCAGCAGCGAACAGTTCGATGAGCAGTTCTTC.

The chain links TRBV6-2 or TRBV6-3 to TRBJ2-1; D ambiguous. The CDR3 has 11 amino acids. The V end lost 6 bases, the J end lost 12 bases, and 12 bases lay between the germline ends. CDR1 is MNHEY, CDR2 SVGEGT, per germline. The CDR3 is CASSQGPGQFF. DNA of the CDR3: TGTGCCAGCAGCCAAGGACCGGGGCAGTTCTTC.

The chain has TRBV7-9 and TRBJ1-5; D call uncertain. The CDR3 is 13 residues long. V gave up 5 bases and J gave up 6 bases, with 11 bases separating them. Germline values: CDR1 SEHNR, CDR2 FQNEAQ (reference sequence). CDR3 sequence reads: CASSPWQSQPQHF. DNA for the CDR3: TGTGCCAGCAGCCCATGGCAGAGTCAGCCCCAGCATTTT.

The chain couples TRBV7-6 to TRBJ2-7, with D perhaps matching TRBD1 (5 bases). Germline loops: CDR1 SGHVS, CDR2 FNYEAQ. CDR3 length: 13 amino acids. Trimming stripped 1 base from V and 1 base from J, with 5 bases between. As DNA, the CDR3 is TGTGCCAGCAGCTTAGACAGGTCCTACGAGCAGTACTTC. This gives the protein CASSLDRSYEQYF. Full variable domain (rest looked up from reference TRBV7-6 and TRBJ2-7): GAGVSQSPRYKVTKRGQDVALRCDPISGHVSLYWYRQALGQGPEFLTYFNYEAQQDKSGLPNDRFSAERPEGSISTLTIQRTEQRDSAMYRCASSLDRSYEQYFGPGTRLTVT.

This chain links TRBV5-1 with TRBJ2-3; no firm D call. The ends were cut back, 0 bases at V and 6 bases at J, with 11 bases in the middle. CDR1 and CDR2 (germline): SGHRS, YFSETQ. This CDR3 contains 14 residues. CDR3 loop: CASSLGLNVDTQYF. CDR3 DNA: TGCGCCAGCAGCTTGGGACTGAATGTGGATACGCAGTATTTT.

CDR3 nucleotide sequence: TGTGCCAGCAGTTTACTCAATGAGCAGTTCTTC. It codes for CASSLLNEQFF. The J gene is TRBJ2-1, the V gene TRBV28; D unclear. Trimming removed 2 bases from V and 6 bases from J, with 2 bases in between. Germline V gene data show CDR1 as MDHEN and CDR2 as SYDVKM. CDR3 length: 11 residues. Combining the CDR3 with reference TRBV28 and TRBJ2-1 gives the whole variable domain DVKVTQSSRYLVKRTGEKVFLECVQDMDHENMFWYRQDPGLGLRLIYFSYDVKMKEKGDIPEGYSVSREKKERFSLILESASTNQTSMYLCASSLLNEQFFGPGTRLTVL.

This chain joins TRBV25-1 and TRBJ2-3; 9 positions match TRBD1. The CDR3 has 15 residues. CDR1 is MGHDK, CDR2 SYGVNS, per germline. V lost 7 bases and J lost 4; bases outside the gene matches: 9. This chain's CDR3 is CASTRGDRVADTQYF. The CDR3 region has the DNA TGTGCCAGCACCAGAGGGGACAGGGTAGCAGATACGCAGTATTTT.

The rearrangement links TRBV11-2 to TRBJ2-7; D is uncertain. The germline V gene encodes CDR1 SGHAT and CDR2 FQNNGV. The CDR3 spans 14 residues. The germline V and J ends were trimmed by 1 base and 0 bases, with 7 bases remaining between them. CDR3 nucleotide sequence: TGTGCCAGCAGCTTAGTAGCCCTCTCCTACGAGCAGTACTTC. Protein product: CASSLVALSYEQYF. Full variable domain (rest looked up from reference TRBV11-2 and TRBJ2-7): EAGVAQSPRYKIIEKRQSVAFWCNPISGHATLYWYQQILGQGPKLLIQFQNNGVVDDSQLPKDRFSAERLKGVDSTLKIQPAKLEDSAVYLCASSLVALSYEQYFGPGTRLTVT.

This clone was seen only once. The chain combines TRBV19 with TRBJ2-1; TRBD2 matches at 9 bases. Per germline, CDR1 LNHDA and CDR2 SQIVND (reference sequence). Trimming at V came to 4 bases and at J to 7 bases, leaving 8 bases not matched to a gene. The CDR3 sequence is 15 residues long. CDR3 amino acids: CASSRLGTSNNEQFF. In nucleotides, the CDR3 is TGTGCCAGTAGTAGGCTCGGGACTAGCAATAATGAGCAGTTCTTC. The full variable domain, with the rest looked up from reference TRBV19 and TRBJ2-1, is DGGITQSPKYLFRKEGQNVTLSCEQNLNHDAMYWYRQDPGQGLRLIYYSQIVNDFQKGDIAEGYSVSREKKESFPLTVTSAQKNPTAFYLCASSRLGTSNNEQFFGPGTRLTVL.

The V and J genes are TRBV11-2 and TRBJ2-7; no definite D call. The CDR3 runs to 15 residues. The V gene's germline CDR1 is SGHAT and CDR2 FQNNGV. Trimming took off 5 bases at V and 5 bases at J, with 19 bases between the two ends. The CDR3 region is CASSPSIAPTHEQYF. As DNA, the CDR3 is TGTGCCAGCAGCCCGTCCATAGCCCCGACCCACGAGCAGTACTTC.

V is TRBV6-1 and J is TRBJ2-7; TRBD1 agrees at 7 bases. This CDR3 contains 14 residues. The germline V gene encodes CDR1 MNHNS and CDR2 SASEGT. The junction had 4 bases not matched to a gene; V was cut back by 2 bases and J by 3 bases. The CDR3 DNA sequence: TGTGCCAGCAGTGAACCGGGACAGAACTACGAGCAGTACTTC. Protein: CASSEPGQNYEQYF.

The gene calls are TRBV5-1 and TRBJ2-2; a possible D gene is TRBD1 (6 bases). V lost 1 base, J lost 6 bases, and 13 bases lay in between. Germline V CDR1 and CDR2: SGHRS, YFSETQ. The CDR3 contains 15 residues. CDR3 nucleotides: TGCGCCAGCAGCTTGATACAGGGTGAAGCCGGGGAGCTGTTTTTT. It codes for CASSLIQGEAGELFF.

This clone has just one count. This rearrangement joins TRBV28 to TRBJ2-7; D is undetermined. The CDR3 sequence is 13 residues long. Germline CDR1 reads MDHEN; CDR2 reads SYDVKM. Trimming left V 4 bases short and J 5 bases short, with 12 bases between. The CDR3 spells CASSSPPRHEQYF. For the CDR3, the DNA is TGTGCCAGCAGTTCCCCCCCGAGGCACGAGCAGTACTTC.